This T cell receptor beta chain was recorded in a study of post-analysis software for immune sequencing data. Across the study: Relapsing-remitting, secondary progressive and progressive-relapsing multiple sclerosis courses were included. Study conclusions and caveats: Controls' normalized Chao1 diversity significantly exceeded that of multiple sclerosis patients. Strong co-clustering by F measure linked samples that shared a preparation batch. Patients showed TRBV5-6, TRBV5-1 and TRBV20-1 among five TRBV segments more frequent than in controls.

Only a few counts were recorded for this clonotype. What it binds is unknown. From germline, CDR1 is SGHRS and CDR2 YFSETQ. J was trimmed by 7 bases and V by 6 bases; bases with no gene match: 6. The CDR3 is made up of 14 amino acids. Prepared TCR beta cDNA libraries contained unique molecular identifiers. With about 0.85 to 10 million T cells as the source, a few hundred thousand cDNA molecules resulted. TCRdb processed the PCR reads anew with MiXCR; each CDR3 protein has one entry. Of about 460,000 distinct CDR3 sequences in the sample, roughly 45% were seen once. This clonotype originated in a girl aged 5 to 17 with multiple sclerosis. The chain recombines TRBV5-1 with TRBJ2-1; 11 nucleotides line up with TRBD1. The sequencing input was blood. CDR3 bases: TGCGCCAGCACCACAGGACAGGGGGCGAATGAGCAGTTCTTC. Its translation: CASTTGQGANEQFF.